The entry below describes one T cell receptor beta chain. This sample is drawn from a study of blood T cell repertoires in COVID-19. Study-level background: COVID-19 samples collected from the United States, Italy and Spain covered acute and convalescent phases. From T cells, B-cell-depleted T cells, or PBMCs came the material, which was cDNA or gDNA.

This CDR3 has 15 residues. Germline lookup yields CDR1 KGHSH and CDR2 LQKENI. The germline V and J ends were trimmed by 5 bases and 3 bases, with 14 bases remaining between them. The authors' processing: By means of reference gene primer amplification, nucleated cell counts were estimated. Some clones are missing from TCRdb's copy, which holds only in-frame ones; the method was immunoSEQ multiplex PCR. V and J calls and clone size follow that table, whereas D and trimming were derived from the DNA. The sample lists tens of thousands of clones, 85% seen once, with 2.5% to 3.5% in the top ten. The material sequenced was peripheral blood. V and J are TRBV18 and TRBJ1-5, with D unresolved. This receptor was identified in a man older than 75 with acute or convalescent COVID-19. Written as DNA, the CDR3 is TGTGCCAGCTCAAGTAGCCACAACAACAATCAGCCCCAGCATTTT. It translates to CASSSSHNNNQPQHF.